These T cell receptor beta chains were read from a single sample in a study of shared clonotypes between healthy human individuals. The assay was immunoSEQ multiplex PCR, and TCRdb's table has in-frame clones only and misses some. This sample has 550,000 to 750,000 clones, with 92% found just once. The sample consisted of naive CD8+ T cells sorted from blood. The receptors here all came from a man between 25 and 39 years old in good health. The CDR3 runs from the conserved cysteine through the conserved F or W. D genes are given only for firm matches. Clone size is stated in some rows and not others, as once, few, many or a class when expanded.

D gene,clone size,J gene,V gene,CDR3 protein,CDR3 DNA
NA,NA,TRBJ1-3,TRBV9,CASSPPRGNTIYF,TGTGCCAGCAGTCCCCCGAGGGGAAACACCATATATTTT
TRBD2,NA,TRBJ2-1,TRBV28,CASSRLSGSPDEQFF,TGTGCCAGCAGTCGACTTAGCGGGAGCCCTGATGAGCAGTTCTTC
NA,NA,TRBJ2-1,TRBV30,CAWSVRGKMANEQFF,TGTGCCTGGAGTGTACGCGGGAAGATGGCTAATGAGCAGTTCTTC
TRBD2,NA,TRBJ2-7,TRBV10-3,CAISEYVSGSYEQYF,TGTGCCATCAGTGAGTACGTTAGCGGGAGTTACGAGCAGTACTTC
NA,NA,TRBJ2-1,TRBV27,CASTNGYNEQFF,TGTGCCAGCACCAACGGTTACAATGAGCAGTTCTTC
NA,NA,TRBJ1-1,TRBV19,CASSIGHSNEAFF,TGTGCCAGTAGTATCGGGCATTCTAATGAAGCTTTCTTT
TRBD2,NA,TRBJ2-2,TRBV10-3,CAIRTSGTNTGELFF,TGTGCCATCAGGACTAGCGGGACGAACACCGGGGAGCTGTTTTTT
NA,NA,TRBJ2-1,TRBV7-9,CAIQRQGSRNEQFF,TGTGCCATACAAAGGCAGGGCTCTCGCAATGAGCAGTTCTTC
NA,NA,TRBJ2-7,TRBV19,CASSFQGSYEQYF,TGTGCCAGTAGCTTCCAGGGCTCCTACGAGCAGTACTTC
NA,NA,TRBJ2-7,TRBV11-2,CASSLGPTSYEQYF,TGTGCCAGCAGCTTAGGCCCGACCAGTTACGAGCAGTACTTC
NA,few,TRBJ2-3,TRBV4-1,CASSQVTGTQYF,TGCGCCAGCAGCCAAGTCACCGGGACGCAGTATTTT
TRBD1,once,TRBJ2-5,TRBV9,CASSPWDRTETQYF,TGTGCCAGCAGCCCGTGGGACAGAACGGAGACCCAGTACTTC
NA,NA,TRBJ2-7,TRBV27,CASVLPCDYEQYF,TGTGCCAGCGTTCTCCCTTGCGACTACGAGCAGTACTTC
NA,NA,TRBJ2-5,TRBV28,CASLQLPGETQYF,TGTGCCAGCCTCCAACTACCGGGAGAGACCCAGTACTTC
TRBD1,NA,TRBJ1-5,TRBV19,CASSPDRGFFQPQHF,TGTGCCAGTAGTCCGGACAGGGGTTTCTTTCAGCCCCAGCATTTT
NA,NA,TRBJ1-2,TRBV27,CASSSLANYGYTF,TGTGCCAGCAGTTCTTTAGCTAACTATGGCTACACCTTC
NA,NA,TRBJ1-1,TRBV29-1,CSVRRLNTEAFF,TGCAGCGTTAGGCGTTTGAACACTGAAGCTTTCTTT
NA,NA,TRBJ1-5,TRBV27,CASSPLTNQPQHF,TGTGCCAGCAGCCCCTTAACCAATCAGCCCCAGCATTTT
NA,NA,TRBJ2-7,TRBV4-2,CASSQERAGPTYEQYF,TGTGCCAGCAGCCAAGAAAGGGCCGGACCCACCTACGAGCAGTACTTC
NA,NA,TRBJ1-2,TRBV15,CATSREGRHTEGYTF,TGTGCCACCAGCAGAGAGGGGAGACACACCGAAGGCTACACCTTC
TRBD2,NA,TRBJ2-7,TRBV11-2,CASSLDPQRESAYEQYF,TGTGCCAGCAGCTTAGATCCCCAGCGGGAGTCCGCCTACGAGCAGTACTTC
NA,NA,TRBJ1-3,TRBV29-1,CSVVGNSGNTIYF,TGCAGCGTTGTGGGAAACTCTGGAAACACCATATATTTT
NA,NA,TRBJ2-1,TRBV27,CASGAGPAPYNEQFF,TGTGCCAGCGGAGCCGGGCCTGCCCCCTACAATGAGCAGTTCTTC
TRBD1,NA,TRBJ2-1,TRBV5-8,CASSRDSGYNEQFF,TGTGCCAGCAGCCGGGACAGTGGATACAATGAGCAGTTCTTC
TRBD1,NA,TRBJ1-5,TRBV19,CASRRGQGALNQPQHF,TGTGCCAGTAGACGTGGACAGGGGGCGTTAAATCAGCCCCAGCATTTT
TRBD1,NA,TRBJ1-4,TRBV2,CASSEWDRGATNEKLFF,TGTGCCAGCAGTGAGTGGGACAGGGGCGCAACTAATGAAAAACTGTTTTTT
NA,NA,TRBJ2-7,TRBV29-1,CSVEERGSSYEQYF,TGCAGCGTTGAAGAGCGGGGAAGCTCCTACGAGCAGTACTTC
TRBD2,NA,TRBJ2-3,TRBV19,CASSIELAGANTQYF,TGTGCCAGTAGTATAGAGCTAGCGGGAGCAAATACGCAGTATTTT